These T cell receptor beta chains were read from a single sample in a study of blood T cell repertoires in COVID-19. TCRdb's copy holds only in-frame clones and misses some; the assay was immunoSEQ multiplex PCR. Of 250,000 or so clones detected, roughly nine tenths appear once; the ten largest clones hold less than 8%. Sequenced material: peripheral blood. The source of these receptors is a man aged 55-75 years with acute or convalescent COVID-19. Both conserved end residues are part of each CDR3. A D gene is named only where the DNA matches it firmly. Where a row states a size, it is once, few, many or the class of an expanded clone; other rows omit it.

j_call d_call v_call clone_size cdr3_nt cdr3_aa
TRBJ2-1 TRBD1 TRBV28 NA TGTGCCAGCAGTGACAGGGGGTACAAAACATACTACAATGAGCAGTTCTTC CASSDRGYKTYYNEQFF
TRBJ2-5 TRBD1 TRBV27 NA TGTGCCAGCAGTGACCGACAGGGTCGGAGGAAGGTCGAAGAGACCCAGTACTTC CASSDRQGRRKVEETQYF
TRBJ2-7 TRBD1 TRBV11-3 NA TGTGCCAGCCGATACCGGGACAGCGATCTCTACGAGCAGTACTTC CASRYRDSDLYEQYF
TRBJ2-7 NA TRBV2 NA TGTGCCAGCAGTGAAGCGCGGACAGTTTCCTACGAGCAGTACTTC CASSEARTVSYEQYF
TRBJ1-1 TRBD1 TRBV5-1 NA TGCGCCAGCAGCTTGGGGGACAGGCCCCCTTTGAACACTGAAGCTTTCTTT CASSLGDRPPLNTEAFF
TRBJ1-2 NA TRBV2 few TGTGCCAGCAGTTCAGGAGCGGGGGGCTTGATCTATGGCTACACCTTC CASSSGAGGLIYGYTF
TRBJ1-2 NA TRBV7-3 few TGTGCCAGCAGCTTAGGAGGGTTGGATGGCTACACCTTC CASSLGGLDGYTF
TRBJ2-7 TRBD2 TRBV19 NA TGTGCCAGTAGTATACGGGAGGGTTTCTACGAGCAGTACTTC CASSIREGFYEQYF
TRBJ2-7 NA TRBV3-1/TRBV3-2 NA TGTGCCAGCAGCCGAGGACAAGCCCTGTACGAGCAGTACTTC CASSRGQALYEQYF
TRBJ1-1 NA TRBV11-1 few TGTGCCAGCAGCCCCCGGCGGGTTACTGAAGCTTTCTTT CASSPRRVTEAFF
TRBJ1-2 NA TRBV5-5 NA TGTGCCAGCAGTCTAAGTATACGTGGCTACACCTTC CASSLSIRGYTF
TRBJ2-3 TRBD1 TRBV11-3 NA TGTGCCAGCGTTCCAGGGACAGGGATTTCAGATACGCAGTATTTT CASVPGTGISDTQYF
TRBJ2-4 TRBD1 TRBV11-2 NA TGTGCCAGCAGCAGCAGGGGGCGCCTAGCCAAAAACATTCAGTACTTC CASSSRGRLAKNIQYF
TRBJ2-2 NA TRBV21-1 NA TGTGCCAGCAGCACCAAGACAGAGGCCCCCCCCGGGGAGCTGTTTTTT CASSTKTEAPPGELFF
TRBJ2-7 TRBD1 TRBV7-7 once TGTGCTAGCAGCCCTGGGACAGGCCGGGAGTCCGAGCAGTACTTC CASSPGTGRESEQYF
TRBJ2-7 NA TRBV19 few TGTGCCAGTAGTAAAACTAGCAAGGACGAGCAGTACTTC CASSKTSKDEQYF
TRBJ1-4 TRBD1 TRBV28 NA TGTGCCAGCAGTGGGGACAGGGGGGACGAAAAACTGTTTTTT CASSGDRGDEKLFF
TRBJ2-1 TRBD1 TRBV20-1 NA TGCAGTGCTAGTTGGGACAGGAGCAATGAGCAGTTCTTC CSASWDRSNEQFF
TRBJ1-6 NA TRBV4-3 NA TGCGCCAGCGGGGGGGAGGGGTCACCCCTCCACTTT CASGGEGSPLHF
TRBJ2-7 TRBD1 TRBV6-5 NA TGTGCCAGCAGTCCGGGACAGGGACGCGAGCAGTACTTC CASSPGQGREQYF